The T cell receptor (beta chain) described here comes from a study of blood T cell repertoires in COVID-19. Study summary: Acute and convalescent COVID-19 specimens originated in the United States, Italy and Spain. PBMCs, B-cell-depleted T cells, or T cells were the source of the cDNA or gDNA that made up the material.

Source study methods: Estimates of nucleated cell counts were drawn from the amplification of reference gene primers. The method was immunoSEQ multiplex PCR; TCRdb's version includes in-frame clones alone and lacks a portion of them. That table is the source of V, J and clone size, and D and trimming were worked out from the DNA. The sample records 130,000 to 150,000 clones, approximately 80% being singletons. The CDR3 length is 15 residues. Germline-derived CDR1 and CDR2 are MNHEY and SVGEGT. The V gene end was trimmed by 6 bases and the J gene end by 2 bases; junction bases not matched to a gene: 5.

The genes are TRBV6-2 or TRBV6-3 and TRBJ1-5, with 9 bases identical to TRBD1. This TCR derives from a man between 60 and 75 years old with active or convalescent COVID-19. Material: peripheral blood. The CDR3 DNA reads TGTGCCAGCAGGTACAGGGGGCGAGGCAATCAGCCCCAGCATTTT. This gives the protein CASRYRGRGNQPQHF.